These T cell receptor beta chains were read from a single sample in a study of T cell responses to AZD1222 COVID-19 vaccine. The table came from immunoSEQ multiplex PCR; TCRdb's copy has only in-frame clones and leaves some out. The sample holds 180,000 or so clones; more than 75% are singletons and the top ten take 25% to 30%. Sequencing was performed on peripheral blood, taken 28 days after the second AZD1222 dose. All receptors come from an adult who received the AZD1222 COVID-19 vaccine. CDR3s include the opening cysteine and the closing phenylalanine or tryptophan. Fields, in order: J gene, V gene, D gene, clone size, CDR3 protein, CDR3 DNA. A D gene is named only where the DNA matches it firmly. Clone size, where shown, is once, few, many, or a class for clones that have expanded.

TRBJ1-5 | TRBV30 | TRBD1 | NA | CAWSEGTGGPYSNQPQHF | TGTGCCTGGAGTGAGGGGACAGGGGGCCCTTATAGCAATCAGCCCCAGCATTTT
TRBJ2-5 | TRBV7-2 | NA | few | CASSRGDNPQETQYF | TGTGCCAGCAGCCGGGGGGACAACCCGCAAGAGACCCAGTACTTC
TRBJ1-1 | TRBV6-5 | NA | NA | CASSHSDSLNTEAFF | TGTGCCAGCAGTCATTCGGACAGTTTGAACACTGAAGCTTTCTTT
TRBJ2-1 | TRBV9 | TRBD2 | NA | CASSVGLAGSGNEQFF | TGTGCCAGCAGCGTAGGCCTAGCGGGGTCGGGCAATGAGCAGTTCTTC
TRBJ2-1 | TRBV9 | TRBD2 | NA | CASSSGLAGEKQFF | TGTGCCAGCAGCTCAGGACTAGCGGGGGAGAAGCAGTTCTTC
TRBJ2-7 | TRBV6-4 | NA | NA | CASRWPGREQYF | TGTGCCAGCAGGTGGCCCGGCCGCGAGCAGTACTTC
TRBJ2-7 | TRBV28 | TRBD2 | NA | CASRPRLAGKLVSEQYF | TGTGCCAGCAGACCCCGGCTAGCGGGAAAATTGGTCTCCGAGCAGTACTTC
TRBJ2-3 | TRBV6-4 | TRBD2 | NA | CASRQTSGRSQDTQYF | TGTGCCAGCAGACAGACTAGCGGGAGGTCACAAGATACGCAGTATTTT
TRBJ2-7 | TRBV29-1 | NA | NA | CSATKVDEQYF | TGCAGCGCGACTAAAGTGGACGAGCAGTACTTC
TRBJ1-1 | TRBV21-1 | NA | once | CASSKRQAQGREAFF | TGTGCCAGCAGCAAAAGGCAGGCTCAGGGTAGAGAAGCTTTCTTT
TRBJ2-3 | TRBV5-1 | NA | NA | CASSLGSGLTDTQYF | TGCGCCAGCAGCTTGGGATCAGGGCTCACAGATACGCAGTATTTT
TRBJ2-7 | TRBV27 | NA | NA | CASSLRGRDGGEQYF | TGTGCCAGCAGTTTAAGGGGCCGAGATGGGGGCGAGCAGTACTTC
TRBJ1-2 | TRBV9 | TRBD1 | NA | CASSVEGAGANYGYTF | TGTGCCAGCAGCGTAGAGGGGGCAGGGGCTAACTATGGCTACACCTTC
TRBJ2-1 | TRBV9 | TRBD2 | NA | CASSPMRTSNEQFF | TGTGCCAGCAGCCCAATGAGGACTAGCAATGAGCAGTTCTTC
TRBJ2-2 | TRBV11-3 | TRBD2 | NA | CASSPSTGGPGELFF | TGTGCCAGCAGCCCGTCTACGGGAGGGCCAGGGGAGCTGTTTTTT
TRBJ2-5 | TRBV5-6 | NA | NA | CASSLGQVKETQYF | TGTGCCAGCAGTCTGGGGCAGGTGAAAGAGACCCAGTACTTC
TRBJ1-3 | TRBV9 | TRBD1 | NA | CASSVTGGNGNTIYF | TGTGCCAGCAGCGTTACAGGGGGCAATGGAAACACCATATATTTT
TRBJ1-1 | TRBV2 | TRBD1 | NA | CASSETRQGFGAFF | TGTGCCAGCAGTGAAACTCGACAGGGCTTTGGAGCTTTCTTT
TRBJ2-7 | TRBV5-1 | NA | NA | CASSPSLGYEQYF | TGCGCCAGCAGCCCTAGCCTCGGCTACGAGCAGTACTTC
TRBJ1-5 | TRBV4-1 | TRBD1 | NA | CASSQESGKGAYSNQPQHF | TGCGCCAGCAGCCAAGAGTCGGGGAAGGGGGCTTATAGCAATCAGCCCCAGCATTTT
TRBJ2-6 | TRBV5-4 | NA | NA | CASSVGPGVPSSGANVLTF | TGTGCCAGCAGCGTGGGACCAGGGGTCCCTAGCTCTGGGGCCAACGTCCTGACTTTC
TRBJ2-3 | TRBV20-1 | NA | NA | CSATRTDTQYF | TGCAGTGCTACCAGAACAGATACGCAGTATTTT
TRBJ2-7 | TRBV7-9 | TRBD2 | NA | CASSPMILAGKYEQYF | TGTGCCAGCAGCCCCATGATACTAGCGGGAAAATACGAGCAGTACTTC
TRBJ2-7 | TRBV13 | TRBD1 | NA | CASSRQGVFEQYF | TGTGCCAGCAGTCGACAGGGCGTTTTCGAGCAGTACTTC
TRBJ1-2 | TRBV4-1 | NA | once | CASSRRDRFNYGYTF | TGCGCCAGCAGCCGCCGGGACCGATTTAACTATGGCTACACCTTC
TRBJ2-7 | TRBV5-6 | NA | NA | CASSLSTYEQYF | TGTGCCAGCAGCTTGTCGACCTACGAGCAGTACTTC
TRBJ2-7 | TRBV28 | TRBD1 | NA | CASSPGDRSYEQYF | TGTGCCAGCAGTCCTGGGGACAGATCCTACGAGCAGTACTTC
TRBJ2-1 | TRBV7-3 | TRBD2 | NA | CASSLGGSGLQNEQFF | TGTGCCAGCAGCTTAGGCGGGAGTGGGCTACAGAATGAGCAGTTCTTC
TRBJ2-5 | TRBV9 | NA | few | CASSPTPSGTVQETQYF | TGTGCCAGCAGCCCCACCCCTTCCGGGACGGTTCAAGAGACCCAGTACTTC
TRBJ2-7 | TRBV6-5 | NA | NA | CASSYAAYYEQYF | TGTGCCAGCAGTTACGCGGCATACTACGAGCAGTACTTC
TRBJ2-7 | TRBV18 | TRBD2 | NA | CASSPRVLSGSSSYEQYF | TGTGCCAGCTCACCGCGGGTTCTTAGCGGGAGTAGCTCCTACGAGCAGTACTTC